This TCR beta chain was sequenced for a study of OX40 agonist ivuxolimab in advanced cancers. Study as a whole: Partial responses were observed in three patients, of whom one had hepatocellular carcinoma and two had cutaneous melanoma.

In its sample, this clone was seen once. Its specificity is not known. Patients were excluded for autoimmune disease history or systemic immunosuppression. Some clones are missing from TCRdb's copy, which holds only in-frame ones; the method was immunoSEQ multiplex PCR. The sample carries tens of thousands of clones, 87% recorded once. General study points: The study found that CD8+ T cells averaged more expanded clones than CD4+. At doses 0.1 to 3.0 mg/kg, CD4+ and CD8+ clones expanded.

With 7 bases removed from V and 2 bases from J, the gap between germline ends came to 11 bases. Germline-derived CDR1 and CDR2 are MNHEY and SMNVEV (reference sequence). The CDR3 spans 13 residues. The material sequenced was CD4+ or CD8+ T cells sorted from blood, taken in a trial of the OX40 agonist ivuxolimab. The clonotype originates from an adult with an advanced solid tumor such as melanoma, head and neck, liver or kidney cancer. This chain joins TRBV27 and TRBJ1-2; D is unresolved. The CDR3 coding sequence is TGTGCCAGCACCCCCGGACGGAACTATGGCTACACCTTC. This gives the protein CASTPGRNYGYTF.